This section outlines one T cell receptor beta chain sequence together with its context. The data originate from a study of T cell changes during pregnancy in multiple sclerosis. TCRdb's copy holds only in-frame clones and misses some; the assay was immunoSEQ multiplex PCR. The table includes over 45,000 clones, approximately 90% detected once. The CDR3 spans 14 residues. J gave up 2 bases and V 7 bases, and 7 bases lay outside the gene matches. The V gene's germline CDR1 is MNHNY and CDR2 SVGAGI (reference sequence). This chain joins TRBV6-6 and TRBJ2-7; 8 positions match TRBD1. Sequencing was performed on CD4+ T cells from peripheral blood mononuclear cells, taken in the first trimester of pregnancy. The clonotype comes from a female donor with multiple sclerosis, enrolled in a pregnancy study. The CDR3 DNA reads TGTGCCAGCATGCCCCGACAGGGGACCTACGAGCAGTACTTC. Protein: CASMPRQGTYEQYF.